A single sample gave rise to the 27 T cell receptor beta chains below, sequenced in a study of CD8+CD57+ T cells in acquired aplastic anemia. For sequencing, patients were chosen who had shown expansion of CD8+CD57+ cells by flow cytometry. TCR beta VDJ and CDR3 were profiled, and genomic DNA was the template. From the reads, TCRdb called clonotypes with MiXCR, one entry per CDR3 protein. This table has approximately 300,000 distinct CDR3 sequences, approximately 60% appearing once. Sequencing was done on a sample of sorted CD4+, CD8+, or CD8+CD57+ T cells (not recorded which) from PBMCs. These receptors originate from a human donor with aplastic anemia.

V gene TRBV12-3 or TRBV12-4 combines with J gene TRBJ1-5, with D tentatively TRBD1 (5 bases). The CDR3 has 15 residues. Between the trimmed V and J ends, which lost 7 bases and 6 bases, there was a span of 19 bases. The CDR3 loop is CASTNRAGKSQPQHF. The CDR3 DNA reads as TGTGCCAGCACGAATCGCGCAGGGAAGAGTCAGCCCCAGCATTTT.

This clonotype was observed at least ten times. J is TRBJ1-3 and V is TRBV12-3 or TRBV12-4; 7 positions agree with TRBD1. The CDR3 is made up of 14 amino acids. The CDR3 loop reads CADRAPIPGNTIYF. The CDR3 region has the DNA TGTGCAGACAGGGCGCCAATTCCTGGAAACACCATATATTTT.

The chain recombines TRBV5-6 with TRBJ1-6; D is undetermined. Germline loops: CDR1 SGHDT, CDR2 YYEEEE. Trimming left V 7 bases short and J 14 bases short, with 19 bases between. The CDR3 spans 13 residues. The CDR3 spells CASLTGRGDSLHF. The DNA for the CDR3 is TGTGCCAGCCTAACGGGGAGAGGAGATTCCCTCCACTTT.

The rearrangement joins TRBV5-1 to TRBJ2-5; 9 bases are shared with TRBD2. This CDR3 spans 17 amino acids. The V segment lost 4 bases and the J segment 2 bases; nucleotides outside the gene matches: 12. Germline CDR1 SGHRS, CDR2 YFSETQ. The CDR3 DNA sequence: TGCGCCAGCAGCCTCCACTCCCGGACTAGCGAACAAGAGACCCAGTACTTC. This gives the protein CASSLHSRTSEQETQYF.

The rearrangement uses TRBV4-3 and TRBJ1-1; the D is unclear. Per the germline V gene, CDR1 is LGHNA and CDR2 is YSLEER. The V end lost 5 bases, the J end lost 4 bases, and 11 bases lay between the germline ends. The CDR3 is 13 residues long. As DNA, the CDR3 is TGCGCCAGCAGCGCTGTGGGTGGCACTGAAGCTTTCTTT. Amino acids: CASSAVGGTEAFF.

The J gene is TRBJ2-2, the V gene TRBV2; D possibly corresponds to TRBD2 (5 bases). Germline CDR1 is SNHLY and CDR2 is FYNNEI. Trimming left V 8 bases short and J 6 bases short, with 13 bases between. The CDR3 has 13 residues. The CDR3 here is CASRPRESGELFF. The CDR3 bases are TGTGCCAGCCGACCACGGGAATCCGGGGAGCTGTTTTTT. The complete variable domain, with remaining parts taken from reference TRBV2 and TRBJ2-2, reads EPEVTQTPSHQVTQMGQEVILRCVPISNHLYFYWYRQILGQKVEFLVSFYNNEISEKSEIFDDQFSVERPDGSNFTLKIRSTKLEDSAMYFCASRPRESGELFFGEGSRLTVL.

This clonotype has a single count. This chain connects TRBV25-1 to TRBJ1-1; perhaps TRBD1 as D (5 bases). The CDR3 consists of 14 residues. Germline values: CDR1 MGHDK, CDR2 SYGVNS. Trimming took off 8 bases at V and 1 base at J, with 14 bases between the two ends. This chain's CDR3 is CASSEGRANTEAFF. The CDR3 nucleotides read TGTGCCAGCTCTGAGGGGAGGGCGAACACTGAAGCTTTCTTT.

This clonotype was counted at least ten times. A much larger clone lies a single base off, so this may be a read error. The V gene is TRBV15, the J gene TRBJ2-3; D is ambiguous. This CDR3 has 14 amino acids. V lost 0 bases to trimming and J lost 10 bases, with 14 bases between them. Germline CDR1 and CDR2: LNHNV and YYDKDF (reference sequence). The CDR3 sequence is CATSRDGLIGPQYF. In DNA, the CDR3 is TGTGCCACCAGCAGAGATGGGCTAATCGGTCCGCAGTATTTT.

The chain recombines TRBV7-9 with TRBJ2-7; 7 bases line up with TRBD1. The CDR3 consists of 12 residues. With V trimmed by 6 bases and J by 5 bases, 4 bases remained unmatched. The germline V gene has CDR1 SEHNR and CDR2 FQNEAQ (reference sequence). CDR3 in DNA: TGTGCCAGCAGTGACAGGGTCCACGAGCAGTACTTC. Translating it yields CASSDRVHEQYF.

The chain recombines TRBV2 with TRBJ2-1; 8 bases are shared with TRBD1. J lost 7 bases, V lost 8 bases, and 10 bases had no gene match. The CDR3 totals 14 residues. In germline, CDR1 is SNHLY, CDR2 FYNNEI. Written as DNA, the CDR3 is TGTGCCAGCTGTGTAGGACAGGGTGCGAATGAGCAGTTCTTC. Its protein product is CASCVGQGANEQFF.

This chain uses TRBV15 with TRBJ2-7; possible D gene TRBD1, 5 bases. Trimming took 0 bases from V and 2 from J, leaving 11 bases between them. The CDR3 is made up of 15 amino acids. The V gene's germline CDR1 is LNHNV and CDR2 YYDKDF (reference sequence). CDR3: CATSREPGSAYEQYF. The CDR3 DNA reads TGTGCCACCAGCAGAGAACCAGGGTCTGCCTACGAGCAGTACTTC.

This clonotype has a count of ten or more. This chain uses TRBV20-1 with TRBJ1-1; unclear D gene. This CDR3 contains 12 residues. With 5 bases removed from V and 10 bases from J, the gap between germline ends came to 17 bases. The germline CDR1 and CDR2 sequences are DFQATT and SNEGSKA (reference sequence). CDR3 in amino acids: CSASSLSAGAFF. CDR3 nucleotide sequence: TGCAGTGCTTCCAGCCTTTCCGCGGGAGCTTTCTTT.

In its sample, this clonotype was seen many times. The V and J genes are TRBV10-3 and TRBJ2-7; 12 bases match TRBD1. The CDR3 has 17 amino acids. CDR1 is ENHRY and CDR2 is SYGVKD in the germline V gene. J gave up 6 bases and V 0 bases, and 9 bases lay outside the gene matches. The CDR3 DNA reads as TGTGCCATCAGTGAGTCGATCTTCGGGACAGGGGGCTCCGAGCAGTACTTC. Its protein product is CAISESIFGTGGSEQYF.

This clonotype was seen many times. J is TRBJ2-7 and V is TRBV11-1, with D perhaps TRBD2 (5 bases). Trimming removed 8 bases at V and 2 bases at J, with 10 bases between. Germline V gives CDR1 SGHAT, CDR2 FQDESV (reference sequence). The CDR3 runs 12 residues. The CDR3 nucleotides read TGTGCCAGCGCAGACGGGACCTACGAGCAGTACTTC. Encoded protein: CASADGTYEQYF. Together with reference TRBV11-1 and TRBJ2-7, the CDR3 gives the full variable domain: EAEVAQSPRYKITEKSQAVAFWCDPISGHATLYWYRQILGQGPELLVQFQDESVVDDSQLPKDRFSAERLKGVDSTLKIQPAELGDSAMYLCASADGTYEQYFGPGTRLTVT.

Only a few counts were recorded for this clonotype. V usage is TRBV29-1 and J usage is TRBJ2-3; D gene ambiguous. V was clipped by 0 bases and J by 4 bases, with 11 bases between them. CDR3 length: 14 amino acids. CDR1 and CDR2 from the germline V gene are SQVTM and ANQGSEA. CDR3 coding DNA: TGCAGCGTTGAAGATATACCATTTTCAGATACGCAGTATTTT. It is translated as CSVEDIPFSDTQYF.

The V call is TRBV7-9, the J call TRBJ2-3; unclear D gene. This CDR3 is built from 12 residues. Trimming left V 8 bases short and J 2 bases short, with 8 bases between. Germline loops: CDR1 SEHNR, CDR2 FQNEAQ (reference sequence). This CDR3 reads CASQLTTDTQYF. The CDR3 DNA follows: TGTGCCAGCCAACTAACCACAGATACGCAGTATTTT.

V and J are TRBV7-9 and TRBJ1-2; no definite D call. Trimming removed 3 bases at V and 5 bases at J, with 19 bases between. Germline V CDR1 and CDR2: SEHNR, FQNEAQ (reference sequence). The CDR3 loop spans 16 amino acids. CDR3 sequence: CASSLGGESSYYGYTF. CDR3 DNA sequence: TGTGCCAGCAGCTTGGGTGGAGAATCATCATATTATGGCTACACCTTC.

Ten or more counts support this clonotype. In DNA, the CDR3 is TGTGCCAGCAGCCAAGATTGGAGGCAGACTAACTATGGCTACACCTTC. Translation gives CASSQDWRQTNYGYTF. This sequence joins TRBV4-2 and TRBJ1-2; D is undetermined. The V gene lost 0 bases and the J gene lost 0 bases, with 11 bases spanning the gap. Germline loops: CDR1 LGHNA, CDR2 YNFKEQ. This CDR3 spans 16 amino acids.

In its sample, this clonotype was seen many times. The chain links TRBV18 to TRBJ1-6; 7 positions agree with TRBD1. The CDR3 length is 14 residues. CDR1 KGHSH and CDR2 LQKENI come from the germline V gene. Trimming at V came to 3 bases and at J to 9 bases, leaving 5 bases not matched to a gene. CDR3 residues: CASSPPTGVSPLHF. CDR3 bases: TGTGCCAGCTCACCCCCTACAGGGGTTTCACCCCTCCACTTT.

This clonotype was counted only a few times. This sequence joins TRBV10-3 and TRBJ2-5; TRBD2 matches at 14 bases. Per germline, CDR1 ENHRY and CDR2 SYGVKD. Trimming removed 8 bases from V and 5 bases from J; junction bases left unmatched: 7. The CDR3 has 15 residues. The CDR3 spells CAISQRTSGGETQYF. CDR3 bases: TGTGCCATCTCCCAACGGACTAGCGGGGGGGAGACCCAGTACTTC.

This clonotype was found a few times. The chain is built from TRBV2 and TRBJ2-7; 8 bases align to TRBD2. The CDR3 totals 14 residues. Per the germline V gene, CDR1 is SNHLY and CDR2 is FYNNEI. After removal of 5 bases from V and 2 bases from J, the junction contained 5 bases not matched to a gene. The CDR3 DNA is TGTGCCAGCAGTTACACTAGCGGTCCCTACGAGCAGTACTTC. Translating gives CASSYTSGPYEQYF.

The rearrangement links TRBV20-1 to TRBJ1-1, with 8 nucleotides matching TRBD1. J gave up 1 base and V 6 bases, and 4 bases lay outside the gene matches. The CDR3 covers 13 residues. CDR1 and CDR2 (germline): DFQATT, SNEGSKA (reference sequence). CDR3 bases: TGCAGTGCCGGAGGGACAGGGAACACTGAAGCTTTCTTT. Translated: CSAGGTGNTEAFF.

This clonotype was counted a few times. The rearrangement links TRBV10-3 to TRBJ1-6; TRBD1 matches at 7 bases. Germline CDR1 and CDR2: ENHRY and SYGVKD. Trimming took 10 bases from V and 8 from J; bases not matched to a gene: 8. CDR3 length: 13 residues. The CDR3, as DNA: TGTGCCAGCCGGGACAGCGACCATTCACCCCTCCACTTT. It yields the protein CASRDSDHSPLHF.

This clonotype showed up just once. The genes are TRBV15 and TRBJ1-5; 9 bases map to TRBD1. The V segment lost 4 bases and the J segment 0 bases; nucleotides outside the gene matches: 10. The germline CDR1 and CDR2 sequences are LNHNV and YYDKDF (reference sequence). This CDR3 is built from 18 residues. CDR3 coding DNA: TGTGCCACCAGCACACGTCCCGGGACAGGGTATAGCAATCAGCCCCAGCATTTT. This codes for CATSTRPGTGYSNQPQHF.

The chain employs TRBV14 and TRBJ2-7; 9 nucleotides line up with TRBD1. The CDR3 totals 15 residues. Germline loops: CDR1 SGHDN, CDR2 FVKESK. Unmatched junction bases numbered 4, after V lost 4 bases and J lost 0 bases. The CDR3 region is CASSLGTGTSYEQYF. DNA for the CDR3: TGTGCCAGCAGCCTCGGGACAGGGACCTCCTACGAGCAGTACTTC.

This CDR3 reads CSANLSSYNEQFF. The CDR3 bases are TGCAGTGCTAATCTCAGCTCCTACAATGAGCAGTTCTTC. V usage is TRBV20-1 and J usage is TRBJ2-1; D is uncertain. In germline, CDR1 is DFQATT, CDR2 SNEGSKA (reference sequence). Trimming removed 4 bases from V and 0 bases from J, with 7 bases in between. This CDR3 spans 13 amino acids.

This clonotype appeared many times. CDR3 sequence (DNA): TGTGCCAGCAGCCCGGGGGGCTCAAACAATGAGCAGTTCTTC. It yields the protein CASSPGGSNNEQFF. The rearrangement joins TRBV12-3 or TRBV12-4 to TRBJ2-1; D may be TRBD2 (7 bases). V lost 6 bases to trimming and J lost 5 bases, with 14 bases between them. This CDR3 comprises 14 residues.